This TCR beta chain was identified during a study of T cells in Graves' hyperthyroidism and ophthalmopathy. This CDR3 has 15 residues. From germline, CDR1 is SGHAT and CDR2 FQNNGV. V lost 4 bases and J lost 8, with 15 bases in between. What was amplified from RNA transcripts were TCR beta CDR3 regions. First-round RT-PCR targeting the TCR CDR3 was performed with the HTBI primer set. TCRdb passed the multiplex PCR reads through MiXCR, listing each CDR3 protein once. The table lists over 250,000 distinct CDR3 sequences, about a sixth of them singletons. This clonotype was seen repeatedly, ten times or more.

The specimen sequenced was blood. This chain connects TRBV11-2 to TRBJ1-6; D ambiguous. This TCR was sampled from a woman aged 60 to 75 with Graves' ophthalmopathy. The CDR3 DNA is TGTGCCAGCAGCTCCCCCCTAGGTATCGATTCACCCCTCCACTTT. Protein product: CASSSPLGIDSPLHF. Looking up the rest from reference TRBV11-2 and TRBJ1-6 gives the full variable domain: EAGVAQSPRYKIIEKRQSVAFWCNPISGHATLYWYQQILGQGPKLLIQFQNNGVVDDSQLPKDRFSAERLKGVDSTLKIQPAKLEDSAVYLCASSSPLGIDSPLHFGNGTRLTVT.